This T cell receptor beta chain appears in the sequencing data of a study of cytomegalovirus exposure and HLA in healthy donors. Study outcomes and limitations: As was reported, the HLA-A and HLA-B alleles of most subjects were accurately predicted from TCR beta sequences. The classifier, whose performance was assessed in both the original and validation cohorts, reportedly diagnosed cytomegalovirus status with high specificity and sensitivity. Rates of TCR association differed by HLA locus in a later analysis, with DRB1 highest and HLA-C lowest. Later analysis suggested links between common viral pathogens and several top significant clusters.

Primers included in the PCR were 60 Vbeta and 13 Jbeta primers. Profiling relied on immunoSEQ multiplex PCR, and the TCRdb table lists in-frame clones only, not all of them. The sample has about 150,000 clones; more than 70% are singletons. V lost 5 bases, J lost 0 bases, and 8 bases lay in between. Germline CDR1 reads SNHLY; CDR2 reads FYNNEI. This CDR3 is 14 amino acids long. As to this clone: Its antigen is unknown.

The sequencing input was PBMCs. The J gene is TRBJ1-5, the V gene TRBV2; D not resolved. The clonotype originates from a middle-aged woman in good health and CMV-seropositive. The CDR3 sequence is CASSTGLSNQPQHF. The CDR3 DNA sequence: TGTGCCAGCAGTACCGGTCTTAGCAATCAGCCCCAGCATTTT.